This T cell receptor beta chain was obtained from a study of T cell clones after liver transplantation. Concerning this clone itself: Antigen specificity is unknown.

Sequencing used immunoSEQ multiplex PCR; TCRdb keeps in-frame clones, though not all of them. Of about 71,000 clones listed, under 90% are singletons. CDR3 length equals 16 residues. The V gene's germline CDR1 is SGHVS and CDR2 FQNEAQ. Losses at the gene ends were 1 base for V and 0 bases for J; bases not matched to a gene: 5. The study's findings and limits: Small, mixed patient groups and varying post-transplant times limit these conclusions.

The sequence derives from a human patient who received a liver transplant. Some T cells may be supplied by the graft donor. Sequenced here: CD4+ T cells from blood, sampled 12 months after liver transplant. The V and J genes are TRBV7-8 and TRBJ2-7; 8 nucleotides agree with TRBD2. The chain's CDR3 is CASSLVLAGRSYEQYF. Written as DNA, the CDR3 is TGTGCCAGCAGCTTAGTCCTAGCGGGCCGCTCCTACGAGCAGTACTTC.